This passage covers 2 T cell receptor beta chains from one sample sequenced in a study of CD8 T cells in ankylosing spondylitis. One entry per CDR3 protein results from TCRdb running MiXCR on the 5' RACE reads. The data contain about 300,000 distinct CDR3 sequences, roughly 12% of them singletons. The material sequenced was blood, either unsorted or a sorted T cell fraction (not recorded which). These receptor sequences come from a female donor with ankylosing spondylitis or in good health (not recorded which).

Notes on this clonotype: A read error is possible here, since a much larger clone lies one base away. The V call is TRBV6-1, the J call TRBJ1-5; D is unresolved. Germline V CDR1 and CDR2: MNHNS, SASEGT. The CDR3 spans 14 residues. The CDR3 DNA is TGTGCCAGCAGTGAGGTCTATAGCAATCAGCCCCACCATTTT. Translation: CASSEVYSNQPHHF.

This clonotype has a handful of counts. The gene calls are TRBV9 and TRBJ2-5; TRBD1 agrees at 9 bases. The CDR3 sequence is 15 residues long. Germline CDR1 and CDR2: SGDLS and YYNGEE. The V and J ends lost 3 bases and 5 bases, in that order; junction bases with no gene match: 8. CDR3 DNA: TGTGCCAGCAGCGGTAACAGGGGGCGAGCGGAGACCCAGTACTTC. It specifies CASSGNRGRAETQYF. Full variable domain (rest looked up from reference TRBV9 and TRBJ2-5): DSGVTQTPKHLITATGQRVTLRCSPRSGDLSVYWYQQSLDQGLQFLIQYYNGEERAKGNILERFSAQQFPDLHSELNLSSLELGDSALYFCASSGNRGRAETQYFGPGTRLLVL.